The clone carrying this TCR beta chain was recorded at least ten times. Its specificity is unknown. At one of its ends the junction is not consistent with the germline gene, which may arise from a read error. CDR3 length: 14 residues. Germline V gives CDR1 SEHNR, CDR2 FQNEAQ (reference sequence). TCRdb ran MiXCR on the reads and lists one entry per CDR3 protein. The top ten clones hold approximately 13% of a sample with more than 400,000 distinct CDR3 sequences, about 30% of them seen once. These data belong to a study of T cell repertoires in cytomegalovirus infection. Overall study context: From public TCR beta signatures came an indication of both CMV infection and matching HLA type.

Study results and limitations: Summed frequency of public TCR beta families distinguished CMV carriers with the relevant HLA. HLA-C-restricted CMV clonotypes gave the most frequent clonotype in two of eight donors.

V usage is TRBV7-9 and J usage is TRBJ1-4; weak D call: TRBD1 (6 bases). The sequenced material came from PBMCs. This receptor was taken from a human donor in good health (CMV status not recorded). Some clones in this sample may be carry-over from other donors' samples. CDR3: CASSIGTTNEKLFF. CDR3 in DNA: TGTGCCAGCAGCATTGGGACAACGAATGAAAAACTGTTTTTT.